These 19 T cell receptor beta chains came from one sample sequenced in a study of blood T cell repertoires in COVID-19. Clones were read by immunoSEQ multiplex PCR, and TCRdb kept only the in-frame ones, dropping some. Of about 160,000 clones listed, around 82% are singletons. Source material: peripheral blood. Receptors were obtained from a woman aged 35 to 49 with COVID-19, enrolled during active disease.

The V call is TRBV3-1 (or the pseudogene TRBV3-2), the J call TRBJ2-5; D is possibly TRBD1 (5 bases). The CDR3 contains 16 residues. Germline lookup yields CDR1 LGHDT and CDR2 YNNKEL (reference sequence). V lost 1 base to trimming and J lost 4 bases, with 16 bases between them. The CDR3 DNA reads TGTGCCAGCAGCCAAGTGTGGCAGGGAAGAGGAGAGACCCAGTACTTC. Protein: CASSQVWQGRGETQYF.

The rearrangement joins TRBV6-2 or TRBV6-3 to TRBJ2-7; the match to TRBD2 covers 8 bases. V shed 4 bases and J 0 bases; nucleotides not matched to a gene: 5. Germline V gene sequence: CDR1 MNHEY, CDR2 SVGEGT. The CDR3 runs to 15 residues. CDR3 amino acids: CASSFASGSSYEQYF. The CDR3 DNA is TGTGCCAGCAGTTTTGCCAGCGGGAGCTCCTACGAGCAGTACTTC.

This chain connects TRBV5-1 to TRBJ1-2, with TRBD1 matching over 7 bases. Per the germline V gene, CDR1 is SGHRS and CDR2 is YFSETQ. The length of the CDR3 is 16 residues. With 0 bases clipped from V and 1 base from J, the junction kept 6 bases outside the gene matches. The CDR3 DNA follows: TGCGCCAGCAGCTTGGACCTCGGGACAGTTAACTATGGCTACACCTTC. Its protein product is CASSLDLGTVNYGYTF.

CDR3 amino acids: CAWSPTGVEAFF. The CDR3 DNA reads as TGTGCCTGGAGTCCAACAGGGGTTGAAGCTTTCTTT. The rearrangement joins TRBV30 to TRBJ1-1, with 7 bases matching TRBD1. The CDR3 runs 12 residues. J gave up 7 bases and V 2 bases, and 4 bases lay outside the gene matches. Germline CDR1 is GTSNPN and CDR2 is SVGIG (reference sequence).

This clone has only one observation. The V gene is TRBV19, the J gene TRBJ1-2; 7 bases are shared with TRBD1. CDR1 and CDR2 (germline): LNHDA, SQIVND (reference sequence). This CDR3 is 12 amino acids long. The ends lost 7 bases at V and 2 bases at J; junction bases unmatched: 1. The CDR3 region is CASMGQNYGYTF. Written as DNA, the CDR3 is TGTGCCAGTATGGGACAGAACTATGGCTACACCTTC.

This clone was detected only a few times. This chain links TRBV12-3 or TRBV12-4 with TRBJ2-7; TRBD1 might be the D (6 bases). V lost 1 base and J lost 3, with 7 bases in between. The CDR3 sequence is 13 residues long. CDR3 loop: CASSLVRGYEQYF. CDR3 DNA sequence: TGTGCCAGCAGTTTAGTCAGGGGCTACGAGCAGTACTTC.

The gene calls are TRBV2 and TRBJ2-1, with 11 positions matching TRBD2. V was clipped by 1 base and J by 3 bases; unmatched bases: 2. Germline V gene data show CDR1 as SNHLY and CDR2 as FYNNEI. This CDR3 has 16 residues. In DNA, the CDR3 is TGTGCCAGCAGTGAAGGGGGGACTAGCGGCTACAATGAGCAGTTCTTC. This sequence encodes CASSEGGTSGYNEQFF. Full variable domain (remainder filled in from reference TRBV2 and TRBJ2-1): EPEVTQTPSHQVTQMGQEVILRCVPISNHLYFYWYRQILGQKVEFLVSFYNNEISEKSEIFDDQFSVERPDGSNFTLKIRSTKLEDSAMYFCASSEGGTSGYNEQFFGPGTRLTVL.

V gene TRBV30 combines with J gene TRBJ2-3; 7 positions match TRBD2. This CDR3 is built from 13 residues. From germline, CDR1 is GTSNPN and CDR2 SVGIG (reference sequence). Trimming took 1 base from V and 6 from J; bases not matched to a gene: 4. In nucleotides, the CDR3 is TGTGCCTGGAGTGGGGGGGGTGCGGATACGCAGTATTTT. It specifies CAWSGGGADTQYF.

The chain is built from TRBV3-1 (or the pseudogene TRBV3-2) and TRBJ1-1, with TRBD1 matching 7 bases. There are 11 residues in the CDR3. Germline assignment: CDR1 LGHDT and CDR2 YNNKEL (reference sequence). The J segment lost 7 bases and the V segment lost 9 bases, leaving 5 bases of the junction unmatched. The CDR3: CASARTGEAFF. CDR3 coding DNA: TGTGCCAGTGCCCGGACAGGTGAAGCTTTCTTT.

The chain joins TRBV19 to TRBJ2-1; D is unresolved. The CDR3 totals 12 residues. Trimming shortened V by 5 bases and J by 13 bases, and 15 bases separated the two germline ends. The germline gives CDR1 LNHDA, CDR2 SQIVND (reference sequence). CDR3 coding DNA: TGTGCCAGTAGTCCGCCCTCTATTTTCCAGTTCTTC. This encodes CASSPPSIFQFF.

This chain links TRBV6-2 or TRBV6-3 with TRBJ2-1; 10 nucleotides line up with TRBD2. V shed 0 bases, J shed 3 bases, and the junction held 14 bases outside the gene matches. Germline V gene sequence: CDR1 MNHEY, CDR2 SVGEGT. This CDR3 contains 20 residues. CDR3 amino acids: CASSYSSSAVAGGGYNEQFF. CDR3 DNA: TGTGCCAGCAGTTACTCTTCGTCGGCGGTAGCGGGAGGTGGCTACAATGAGCAGTTCTTC.

This chain joins TRBV19 and TRBJ2-1; D perhaps matches TRBD2 (5 bases). This CDR3 is 13 amino acids long. Germline V gene sequence: CDR1 LNHDA, CDR2 SQIVND (reference sequence). Trimming pared 4 bases from V and 6 bases from J, leaving 10 bases between. The CDR3 DNA sequence: TGTGCCAGTAGTACCACGGGGTCCAATGAGCAGTTCTTC. The encoded protein is CASSTTGSNEQFF.

In DNA form, the CDR3 reads TGCGCCAGCAGCTTGCAGCGGACCTCCTACGAGCAGTACTTC. It yields the protein CASSLQRTSYEQYF. The chain links TRBV5-1 to TRBJ2-7, with D perhaps matching TRBD2 (5 bases). The CDR3 loop spans 14 amino acids. Germline CDR1 reads SGHRS; CDR2 reads YFSETQ. V lost 1 base and J lost 0, with 8 bases in between.

J is TRBJ2-7 and V is TRBV5-1; D is unresolved. This CDR3 is 14 amino acids long. Germline CDR1 and CDR2: SGHRS and YFSETQ. V lost 3 bases and J lost 5, with 15 bases in between. The CDR3 sequence is CASSSSTVTNEQYF. The CDR3 nucleotides are TGCGCCAGCAGCTCTTCGACTGTCACCAACGAGCAGTACTTC.

This chain links TRBV3-1 (or the pseudogene TRBV3-2) with TRBJ2-1; 8 bases align to TRBD1. V lost 1 base to trimming and J lost 6 bases; unmatched junction nucleotides: 8. The germline V gene encodes CDR1 LGHDT and CDR2 YNNKEL (reference sequence). The CDR3 is 16 amino acids. For the CDR3, the DNA is TGTGCCAGCAGCCAAGGAAACTCCGGGACAGGCAATGAGCAGTTCTTC. Encoded protein: CASSQGNSGTGNEQFF.

This chain links TRBV28 with TRBJ1-2, with 10 bases fitting TRBD1. The length of the CDR3 is 15 residues. CDR1 is MDHEN and CDR2 is SYDVKM in the germline V gene. The V and J ends lost 2 bases and 6 bases, in that order; junction bases with no gene match: 6. Here the CDR3 reads CASSLLLDRGHGYTF. CDR3 bases: TGTGCCAGCAGTTTACTACTCGACAGGGGGCATGGCTACACCTTC.

V and J are TRBV5-1 and TRBJ2-5; 7 bases agree with TRBD2. Germline lookup yields CDR1 SGHRS and CDR2 YFSETQ. V lost 5 bases, J lost 5 bases, and 15 bases stayed unmatched. CDR3 length: 16 amino acids. In nucleotides, the CDR3 is TGCGCCAGCAGTAAGGACTCCAGCGGGGCCGGGGAGACCCAGTACTTC. Translating it yields CASSKDSSGAGETQYF.

The chain uses TRBV28 and TRBJ1-1; a weak D match, TRBD1 (5 bases). This CDR3 is built from 14 residues. Trimming cost V 4 bases and J 4 bases, with 13 bases left between them. Germline V gene lookup returns CDR1 MDHEN and CDR2 SYDVKM. The chain's CDR3 is CASSSRGGVTEAFF. The CDR3 bases are TGTGCCAGCAGTTCCCGAGGAGGGGTCACTGAAGCTTTCTTT.

The chain has TRBV6-5 and TRBJ1-2, with 7 bases aligning to TRBD1. V trimming: 6 bases; J trimming: 5 bases; junction bases outside the gene matches: 9. This CDR3 spans 14 amino acids. Per the germline V gene, CDR1 is MNHEY and CDR2 is SVGAGI. This chain's CDR3 is CASRDGQVFYGYTF. In DNA form, the CDR3 reads TGTGCCAGCAGGGACGGACAGGTTTTTTATGGCTACACCTTC.